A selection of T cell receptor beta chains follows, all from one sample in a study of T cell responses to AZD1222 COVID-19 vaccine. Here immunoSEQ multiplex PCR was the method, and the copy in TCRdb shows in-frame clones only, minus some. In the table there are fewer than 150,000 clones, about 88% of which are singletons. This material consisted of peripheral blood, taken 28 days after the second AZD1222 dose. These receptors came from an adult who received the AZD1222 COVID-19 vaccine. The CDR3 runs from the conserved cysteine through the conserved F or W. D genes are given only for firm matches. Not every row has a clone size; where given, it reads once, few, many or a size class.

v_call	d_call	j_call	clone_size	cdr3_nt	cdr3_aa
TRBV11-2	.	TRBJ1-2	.	TGTGCCAGCAGCTTATTAGGGGACTATGGCTACACCTTC	CASSLLGDYGYTF
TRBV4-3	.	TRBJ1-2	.	TGCGCCAGCCGGGGGGGGATCTCTACTGGCTACACCTTC	CASRGGISTGYTF
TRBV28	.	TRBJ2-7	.	TGTGCCAGCATCATATCGTCCGGAGGAGAGCAGTACTTC	CASIISSGGEQYF
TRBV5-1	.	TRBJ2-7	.	TGCGCCAGCAGCTCCCAGGGCCGGGACTACGAGCAGTACTTC	CASSSQGRDYEQYF
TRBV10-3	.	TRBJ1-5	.	TGTGCCATCAGTGAGTCGATCTCCCAGCCCCAGCATTTT	CAISESISQPQHF
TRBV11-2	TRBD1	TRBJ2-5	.	TGTGCCAGCAGTCGTCAGGGGGTAGAGACCCAGTACTTC	CASSRQGVETQYF
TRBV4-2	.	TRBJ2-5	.	TGTGCCAGCAGCCAAGTGGGAGGCTCCAAAGAGACCCAGTACTTC	CASSQVGGSKETQYF
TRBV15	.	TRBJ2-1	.	TGTGCCACCAGCAGCAGCTGGGACAATGAGCAGTTCTTC	CATSSSWDNEQFF
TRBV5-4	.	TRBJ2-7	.	TGTGCCAGCAGCTTGGGCGTCGGGGGCCCCTCCTACGAGCAGTACTTC	CASSLGVGGPSYEQYF
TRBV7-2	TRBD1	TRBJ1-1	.	TGTGCCAGCAGCCTACAGGGGTCTATGAACACTGAAGCTTTCTTT	CASSLQGSMNTEAFF
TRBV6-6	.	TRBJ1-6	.	TGTGCCACCCAGGACAGAGCCAATTCACCCCTCCACTTT	CATQDRANSPLHF
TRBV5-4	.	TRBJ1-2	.	TGTGCCAGCAGCCCCGTCCTGTCGGGCTATGGCTACACCTTC	CASSPVLSGYGYTF
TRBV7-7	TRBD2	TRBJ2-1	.	TGTGCTAGCAGCTTACTGACCGCCGGGACTAGCGGGGGGGTGCATGAGCAGTTCTTC	CASSLLTAGTSGGVHEQFF
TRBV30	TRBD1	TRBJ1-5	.	TGTGCCTGGAGTACCCAGGGGGATGGACAGCCCCAGCATTTT	CAWSTQGDGQPQHF
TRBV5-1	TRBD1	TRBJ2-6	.	TGCGCCAGCAGCCCGACAGGGGGCCAATCTGGGGCCAACGTCCTGACTTTC	CASSPTGGQSGANVLTF
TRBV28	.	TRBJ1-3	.	TGTGCCAGCAGCGCAAACACCATATATTTT	CASSANTIYF
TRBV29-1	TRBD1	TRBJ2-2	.	TGCAGCGTTGGTGGGGACAGGGTTGACACCGGGGAGCTGTTTTTT	CSVGGDRVDTGELFF
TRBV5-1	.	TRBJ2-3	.	TGCGCCAGCAGCCCAGAGGGACGGAGCACAGATACGCAGTATTTT	CASSPEGRSTDTQYF
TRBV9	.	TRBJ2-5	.	TGTGCCAGCAGCGTAGATGGGTCGGTAGAGACCCAGTACTTC	CASSVDGSVETQYF
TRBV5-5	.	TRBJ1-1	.	TGTGCCAGCAGCCTCTACGGTGAAGCTTTCTTT	CASSLYGEAFF
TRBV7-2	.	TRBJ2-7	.	TGTGCCAGCAGCTCATTCTACGAGCAGTACTTC	CASSSFYEQYF
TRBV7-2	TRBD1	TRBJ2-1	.	TGTGCCAGCACCCCGGACAGGGGGCTTTACAATGAGCAGTTCTTC	CASTPDRGLYNEQFF
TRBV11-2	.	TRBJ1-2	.	TGTGCCAGCAGCTTAAATTCGGGAAGTAACTATGGCTACACCTTC	CASSLNSGSNYGYTF
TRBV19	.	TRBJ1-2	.	TGTGCCTCCCAGGAGGGCTGGGGCTACACCTTC	CASQEGWGYTF
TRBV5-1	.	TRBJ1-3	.	TGCGCCAGCAGCTCTTCCGCAGGGAACGAAGGAAACACCATATATTTT	CASSSSAGNEGNTIYF
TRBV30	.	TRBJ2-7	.	TGTGCCTGGAGTGTACGGGTCAACGAGCAGTACTTC	CAWSVRVNEQYF
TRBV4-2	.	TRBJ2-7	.	TGTGCCAGCAGCCAAGATCCTGTCCAAGGGGAGCAGTACTTC	CASSQDPVQGEQYF
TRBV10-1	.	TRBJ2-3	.	TGCGCCAGCAGTGAGGAGGGGACGTCTGTTGCAGATACGCAGTATTTT	CASSEEGTSVADTQYF
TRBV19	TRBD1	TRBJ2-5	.	TGTGCCAGTAGTATCTACAGGGGAGAGACCCAGTACTTC	CASSIYRGETQYF
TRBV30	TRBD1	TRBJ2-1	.	TGTGCCCGGGGACAGGGTGACAATGAGCAGTTCTTC	CARGQGDNEQFF
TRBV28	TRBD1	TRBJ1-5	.	TGTGCCAGCAGTTTACCCTTTCAGGGGGAGTATAGCAATCAGCCCCAGCATTTT	CASSLPFQGEYSNQPQHF
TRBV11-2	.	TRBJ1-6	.	TGTGCCAGCAGCTTAGAGGGGGATTCACCCCTCCACTTT	CASSLEGDSPLHF
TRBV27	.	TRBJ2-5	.	TGTGCCAGCAGTTTATTTTCCGCGGAGACCCAGTACTTC	CASSLFSAETQYF
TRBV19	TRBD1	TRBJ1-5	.	TGTGCCAGTAGTCCGGGTCGACAGGGGACTTATAGCAATCAGCCCCAGCATTTT	CASSPGRQGTYSNQPQHF
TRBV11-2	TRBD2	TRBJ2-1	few	TGTGCCAGCAGCATCAAGGGGGGACTAGCGATGGATGAGCAGTTCTTC	CASSIKGGLAMDEQFF
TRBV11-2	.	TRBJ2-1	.	TGTGCCAGCAGCTTATCCCAAGGGGAGCAGTTCTTC	CASSLSQGEQFF
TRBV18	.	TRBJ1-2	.	TGTGCCACCTCTGGACAGAGCTATGGCTACACCTTC	CATSGQSYGYTF
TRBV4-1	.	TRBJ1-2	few	TGCGCCAGCAGCCAAGTGAGGGGAAACTATGGCTACACCTTC	CASSQVRGNYGYTF
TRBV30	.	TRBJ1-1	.	TGTGCCTGGACCAAACCCGGGACAACGGGGGCTGAAGCTTTCTTT	CAWTKPGTTGAEAFF
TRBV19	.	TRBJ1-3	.	TGTGCCAGTTCATCTGGAAACACCATATATTTT	CASSSGNTIYF
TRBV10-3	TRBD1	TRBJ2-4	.	TGTGCCATCAGTGAGGCCGGACAGGGCGGGTACTTC	CAISEAGQGGYF
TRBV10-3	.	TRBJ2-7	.	TGTGCCATCAGTGAGTCTACCTACGAGCAGTACTTC	CAISESTYEQYF
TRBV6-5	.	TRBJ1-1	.	TGTGCCAGCAGGGTGAAGGACACTGAAGCTTTCTTT	CASRVKDTEAFF
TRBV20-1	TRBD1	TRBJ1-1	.	TGCAGTGCTAGTCCCCCGCCGGGACAGGGGATTGGGAACACTGAAGCTTTCTTT	CSASPPPGQGIGNTEAFF
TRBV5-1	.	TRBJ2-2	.	TGCGCCAGCAGCCCGGGAGAACACACCGGGGAGCTGTTTTTT	CASSPGEHTGELFF
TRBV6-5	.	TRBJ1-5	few	TGTGCCAGCAGTTACGACGGACGACAGCCCCAGCATTTT	CASSYDGRQPQHF
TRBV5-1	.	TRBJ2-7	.	TGCGCCAGCAGCTTGGAGGCAGGGCAGTACGAGCAGTACTTC	CASSLEAGQYEQYF
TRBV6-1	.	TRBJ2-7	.	TGTGCCAGCAGCCACCGAGGGGGGGCGCGCCACGAGCAGTACTTC	CASSHRGGARHEQYF
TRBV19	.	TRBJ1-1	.	TGTGCCAGTAGTATAGATCGTAGGAACACTGAAGCTTTCTTT	CASSIDRRNTEAFF